This T cell receptor beta chain was identified during a study of blood T cells in healthy people across ages. The CDR3 loop spans 13 amino acids. The V segment lost 7 bases and the J segment 8 bases; nucleotides outside the gene matches: 11. Germline CDR1 and CDR2: SQVTM and ANQGSEA. This clonotype appeared a few times. PCR was performed a second time for about 7 to 11 cycles using a sample-barcoded 5' primer and a J-beta primer mix. TCRdb processed the 5' RACE reads anew with MiXCR; each CDR3 protein has one entry. The data show a few hundred thousand distinct CDR3 sequences, around a quarter seen once. The same specimen was also included in a second study, on T cells of mothers and their children.

The chain joins TRBV29-1 to TRBJ2-1; TRBD2 matches 7 bases. The specimen was blood. The receptor was derived from a boy aged 2-15 years in good health. The CDR3 spells CSEASGGGDEQFF. CDR3 DNA sequence: TGCAGCGAAGCGAGTGGGGGGGGAGATGAGCAGTTCTTC.